These 26 T cell receptor beta chains originate from one sample sequenced in a study of T cell clonality in common variable immunodeficiency (dated by TCRdb to the mid-2010s). Receptor libraries were prepared by the immunoSEQ multiplex PCR assay. The clones in this table, taken by TCRdb from immuneACCESS, are in-frame only. Not every clone is retained; where verified, under half of the shortfall comes from an unresolved V gene, and the cause of the rest is unknown. Here the sample lists under 45,000 clones, none seen once only. Over 1.3% of the sample belongs to the ten largest clones. Sequenced input: peripheral blood mononuclear cells. The source of these receptors is a person aged 18 to 75 in good health.

This clone was found many times. Read sequence stops 3 residues before the CDR3 end, and the germline J gene provides the missing end. The chain is built from TRBV20-1 and TRBJ1-1; 8 nucleotides match TRBD1. The CDR3 is 14 residues long. Germline CDR1 DFQATT, CDR2 SNEGSKA (reference sequence). CDR3 residues: CSARDYGRGQGAFF. The covered CDR3 bases are TGCAGTGCTAGAGATTACGGCAGGGGGCAGGGA.

This clone was seen repeatedly, ten times or more. CDR3 sequence reads: CATSESGSSYEQYF. The covered CDR3 bases are TGTGCCACCAGTGAAAGCGGGAGTTCCTACGAG. This chain uses TRBV24-1 with TRBJ2-7, with 8 bases identical to TRBD2. The DNA ends 3 residues before the CDR3 does, and the rest of the CDR3 is filled in from the germline J gene. Germline trimming cut 4 bases from V and 1 base from J; bases unmatched to any gene: 2. The CDR3 sequence is 14 residues long. Germline CDR1 KGHDR, CDR2 SFDVKD.

This clone was counted ten times or more. The CDR3 end is not reached by the read, which stops 3 residues before it; the germline J gene fills it in. The rearrangement joins TRBV10-3 to TRBJ2-3, with D perhaps TRBD1 or TRBD2 (5 bases each). The V gene's germline CDR1 is ENHRY and CDR2 SYGVKD. This CDR3 spans 15 amino acids. The germline V and J ends were trimmed by 8 bases and 2 bases, with 17 bases remaining between them. Here the CDR3 reads CAIGADGIHTDTQYF. The CDR3 bases that were read are TGTGCCATCGGGGCAGACGGGATACACACAGATACG.

Ten or more counts support this clone. The DNA ends 3 residues before the CDR3 does, and the rest of the CDR3 is filled in from the germline J gene. The V gene is TRBV30, the J gene TRBJ2-5; D possibly corresponds to TRBD1 (6 bases). The CDR3 covers 13 residues. Trimming removed 2 bases from V and 1 base from J, with 8 bases in between. Germline CDR1 reads GTSNPN; CDR2 reads SVGIG (reference sequence). The part of the CDR3 DNA that was read is TGTGCCTGGAGTCAGGGGTCCCAAGAGACC. As protein: CAWSQGSQET. The complete CDR3 sequence is CAWSQGSQETQYF.

This clone was counted at least ten times. The CDR3 extends 3 residues past the end of the read, so its final part is completed from the germline J gene. The chain is built from TRBV20-1 and TRBJ2-3, with D maybe TRBD2 (5 bases). V lost 5 bases and J 0 bases, leaving 15 bases between the germline ends. CDR1 is DFQATT, CDR2 SNEGSKA, per germline (reference sequence). This CDR3 comprises 15 residues. Partial CDR3 DNA: TGCAGTGCTCCCAGTCCAGCGGAAAGCACAGATACG. Its translation: CSAPSPAESTDT. The whole CDR3 sequence is CSAPSPAESTDTQYF.

This clone was detected ten times or more. The read ends 3 residues early relative to the CDR3; the germline J gene fills the gap. The chain is built from TRBV7-2 and TRBJ1-2, with D maybe TRBD1 (5 bases). The CDR3 spans 13 residues. From germline, CDR1 is SGHTA and CDR2 FQGNSA. The sequenced CDR3 bases are TGTGCCAGCAGCTTAGAAGGGACTAGGGGC. This translates into CASSLEGTRG. The CDR3 in full is CASSLEGTRGYTF. Supplemented by reference TRBV7-2 and TRBJ1-2, the full variable domain reads GAGVSQSPSNKVTEKGKDVELRCDPISGHTALYWYRQSLGQGLEFLIYFQGNSAPDKSGLPSDRFSAERTGGSVSTLTIQRTQQEDSAVYLCASSLEGTRGYTFGSGTRLTVV.

In its sample, this clone was seen many times. The read halts 3 residues ahead of the CDR3 end, with the missing end drawn from the germline J gene. The rearrangement joins TRBV7-8 to TRBJ2-7; TRBD2 matches 8 bases. J gave up 2 bases and V 0 bases, and 12 bases lay outside the gene matches. Germline V gene lookup returns CDR1 SGHVS and CDR2 FQNEAQ. CDR3 length equals 18 residues. This CDR3 is CASSLAPSGSSSTYEQYF. CDR3 DNA, as far as it was read: TGTGCCAGCAGCTTAGCGCCCAGCGGGAGTAGTAGCACCTACGAG.

At least ten counts were recorded for this clone. The read stops 3 residues short of the end of the CDR3; the missing end is completed from the germline J gene. This chain joins TRBV20-1 and TRBJ2-7; D may be TRBD2 (6 bases). Germline CDR1 is DFQATT and CDR2 is SNEGSKA (reference sequence). The length of the CDR3 is 14 residues. The V end was cut by 4 bases, the J end by 4 bases, with 17 bases between. The part of the CDR3 DNA that was read is TGCAGTGCTAAAGTAGCGTCTAGCGCGTACGAG. Translating gives CSAKVASSAYE. From start to end, the CDR3 is CSAKVASSAYEQYF.

This clone was counted ten times or more. CDR3 residues: CSATGTSADTQYF. The part of the CDR3 DNA that was read is TGCAGTGCTACCGGGACTAGCGCAGATACG. The V and J genes are TRBV20-1 and TRBJ2-3, with 10 positions matching TRBD2. The CDR3 goes on 3 residues after the read ends, and that part is filled in from the germline J gene. The CDR3 length is 13 residues. J gave up 4 bases and V 4 bases, and 2 bases lay outside the gene matches. Looked up from germline, CDR1 is DFQATT and CDR2 is SNEGSKA (reference sequence).

This clone was counted many times. The DNA ends 3 residues before the CDR3 does, and the rest of the CDR3 is filled in from the germline J gene. The V and J genes are TRBV19 and TRBJ2-5; 8 nucleotides align to TRBD1. Germline V gene lookup returns CDR1 LNHDA and CDR2 SQIVND (reference sequence). The CDR3 spans 14 residues. V shed 4 bases and J 3 bases; nucleotides not matched to a gene: 4. The CDR3 here is CASSTPTGEETQYF. The CDR3 DNA, read in part, is TGTGCCAGTAGTACCCCGACAGGGGAAGAGACC.

This clone is classed as medium-sized. The CDR3 end is not reached by the read, which stops 3 residues before it; the germline J gene fills it in. V and J are TRBV7-9 and TRBJ2-4, with a possible D match to TRBD2 (6 bases). V gave up 1 base and J gave up 4 bases, with 11 bases separating them. The CDR3 consists of 15 residues. CDR1 is SEHNR, CDR2 FQNEAQ, per germline (reference sequence). CDR3: CASSLVGGGKNIQYF. Incomplete CDR3 DNA: TGTGCCAGCAGCTTAGTCGGGGGAGGTAAAAACATT.

This clone came up many times. The read terminates 3 residues ahead of where the CDR3 ends, so the germline J gene completes it. The V and J genes are TRBV30 and TRBJ2-5; perhaps TRBD2 as D (5 bases). The CDR3 sequence is 15 residues long. V was shortened by 3 bases and J by 1 base, with 15 bases between the two germline ends. Germline CDR1 and CDR2: GTSNPN and SVGIG (reference sequence). The CDR3: CAWREGSGSQETQYF. CDR3 DNA (partial): TGTGCCTGGAGAGAGGGTTCCGGTTCCCAAGAGACC.

Many counts were recorded for this clone. The CDR3 end lies 3 residues beyond the end of the read and is filled in from the germline J gene. V is TRBV5-4 and J is TRBJ2-2, with TRBD1 matching 8 bases. V was clipped by 4 bases and J by 6 bases; unmatched bases: 8. The CDR3 has 15 amino acids. In germline, CDR1 is SGHNT, CDR2 YYREEE (reference sequence). The sequenced part of the CDR3 DNA is TGTGCCAGCAGCCCCGGGACAGGTCGCGCCGGGGAG. Residues: CASSPGTGRAGE. The full CDR3 reads CASSPGTGRAGELFF. The full variable domain, in which reference TRBV5-4 and TRBJ2-2 provide the parts outside the CDR3, is ETGVTQSPTHLIKTRGQQVTLRCSSQSGHNTVSWYQQALGQGPQFIFQYYREEENGRGNFPPRFSGLQFPNYSSELNVNALELDDSALYLCASSPGTGRAGELFFGEGSRLTVL.

This clone was observed at least ten times. The CDR3 is cut off 3 residues early in the read; its end comes from the germline J gene. This chain connects TRBV20-1 to TRBJ2-3, with 12 bases fitting TRBD2. Germline V gene data show CDR1 as DFQATT and CDR2 as SNEGSKA (reference sequence). The V segment lost 6 bases and the J segment 6 bases; nucleotides outside the gene matches: 13. The CDR3 extends over 16 amino acids. The CDR3 reads CSAFPSTSGSWDTQYF. The covered CDR3 bases are TGCAGTGCATTTCCATCGACTAGCGGGAGTTGGGATACG.

This clone was observed at least ten times. The read gets to within 3 residues of the CDR3 end, and the germline J gene fills in the rest. The chain has TRBV7-9 and TRBJ2-5, with 7 bases identical to TRBD1. Losses at the gene ends were 1 base for V and 2 bases for J; bases not matched to a gene: 4. CDR1 SEHNR and CDR2 FQNEAQ come from the germline V gene (reference sequence). The CDR3 is made up of 15 amino acids. The covered CDR3 bases are TGTGCCAGCAGCTTAGGGGACAGCTTTCAAGAGACC. Translated, it gives CASSLGDSFQET. The full CDR3 is CASSLGDSFQETQYF.

In its sample, this clone was seen many times. CDR3 sequence reads: CSARDLMEGGNSPLHF. The sequenced part of the CDR3 DNA is TGCAGTGCTAGAGATCTCATGGAGGGTGGGAATTCACCC. This chain connects TRBV20-1 to TRBJ1-6; D gene uncertain. Read sequence stops 3 residues before the CDR3 end, and the germline J gene provides the missing end. V was trimmed by 0 bases and J by 7 bases, leaving 16 bases between them. Germline assignment: CDR1 DFQATT and CDR2 SNEGSKA (reference sequence). This CDR3 comprises 16 residues.

This clone was recorded many times. Read sequence stops 3 residues before the CDR3 end, and the germline J gene provides the missing end. The chain combines TRBV4-2 with TRBJ1-1; 8 bases align to TRBD1. Trimming took 2 bases from V and 1 from J; bases not matched to a gene: 6. Germline V lookup: CDR1 LGHNA, CDR2 YNFKEQ. CDR3 length: 16 amino acids. The part of the CDR3 DNA that was read is TGTGCCAGCAGCCAAACCAACAGGGGGGAGAACACTGAA. Protein sequence: CASSQTNRGENTE. The whole CDR3 reads CASSQTNRGENTEAFF.

To note about this clone: The read ends 3 residues before the CDR3 terminus; that terminus is restored from the germline J gene. This sequence joins TRBV7-9 and TRBJ1-6, with TRBD1 matching 7 bases. Trimming took 0 bases from V and 10 from J; bases not matched to a gene: 6. In germline, CDR1 is SEHNR, CDR2 FQNEAQ (reference sequence). The CDR3 extends over 15 amino acids. The CDR3 loop is CASSLAQGPHSPLHF. CDR3 DNA (partial): TGTGCCAGCAGCTTAGCACAGGGGCCTCACTCACCC.

This clone was detected ten times or more. The CDR3 extends 3 residues past the end of the read, so its final part is completed from the germline J gene. This rearrangement joins TRBV2 to TRBJ2-5, with D possibly being TRBD1 (5 bases). V was clipped by 2 bases and J by 7 bases, with 17 bases between them. CDR1 is SNHLY, CDR2 FYNNEI, per germline. The CDR3 totals 15 residues. The CDR3: CASSERVVSTGTQYF. CDR3 DNA (partial): TGTGCCAGCAGTGAAAGAGTGGTCAGTACAGGGACC. Filled out from reference TRBV2 and TRBJ2-5, the complete variable domain reads EPEVTQTPSHQVTQMGQEVILRCVPISNHLYFYWYRQILGQKVEFLVSFYNNEISEKSEIFDDQFSVERPDGSNFTLKIRSTKLEDSAMYFCASSERVVSTGTQYFGPGTRLLVL.

In this sample, this clone turned up many times. The CDR3 extends 3 residues past the end of the read, so its final part is completed from the germline J gene. The gene calls are TRBV6-1 and TRBJ1-2; no firm D call. V lost 2 bases and J 3 bases, leaving 13 bases between the germline ends. The CDR3 is 15 amino acids. Germline assignment: CDR1 MNHNS and CDR2 SASEGT. Incomplete CDR3 DNA: TGTGCCAGCAGTGAATTAGGTAGGGCAGACTATGGC. Translating gives CASSELGRADYG. In full, the CDR3 reads CASSELGRADYGYTF.

This clone was seen ten or more times. The CDR3 here is CASSLGQGAGYNEQFF. The CDR3 DNA, read in part, is TGCGCCAGCAGCTTGGGACAGGGGGCTGGCTACAATGAG. The chain employs TRBV5-1 and TRBJ2-1, with 10 bases identical to TRBD1. Read data end 3 residues before the CDR3 end; the end is taken from the germline J gene. The CDR3 consists of 16 residues. CDR1 is SGHRS, CDR2 YFSETQ, per germline. V shed 0 bases and J 3 bases; nucleotides not matched to a gene: 3.

This clone was seen repeatedly, ten times or more. The sequenced fragment ends 3 residues before the CDR3 boundary, so the rest is inferred from the germline J gene. The chain carries TRBV10-2 and TRBJ1-1, with 10 bases identical to TRBD1. This CDR3 is built from 15 residues. Germline V CDR1 and CDR2: WSHSY, SAAADI. The J segment lost 4 bases and the V segment lost 4 bases, leaving 6 bases of the junction unmatched. The sequenced CDR3 bases are TGCGCCAGCAGTGGCACGGACAGGGGGAGCACTGAA. Its translation is CASSGTDRGSTE. The complete CDR3 sequence is CASSGTDRGSTEAFF.

This clone was observed a few times. Sequencing ends 3 residues short of the CDR3 end; the germline J gene provides the rest. The same CDR3 also results from other DNA sequences found in this sample. The J gene is TRBJ1-4, the V gene TRBV5-1; weak D call: TRBD1 (6 bases). The CDR3 length is 16 residues. Trimming shortened V by 4 bases and J by 3 bases, and 16 bases separated the two germline ends. Germline-derived CDR1 and CDR2 are SGHRS and YFSETQ. Incomplete CDR3 DNA: TGCGCCAGCAGCGCCGGCGGCGGGGGGCCTAATGAAAAA. Its protein is CASSAGGGGPNEK. The full CDR3 is CASSAGGGGPNEKLFF.

With respect to this clone: Read sequence stops 3 residues before the CDR3 end, and the germline J gene provides the missing end. This sequence joins TRBV6-2 or TRBV6-3 and TRBJ1-2; 9 bases agree with TRBD1. CDR1 and CDR2 (germline): MNHEY, SVGEGT. This CDR3 is 15 amino acids long. This CDR3 reads CASSRRPGQGHDYTF. The part of the CDR3 DNA that was read is TGTGCCAGCAGTCGAAGACCGGGACAGGGCCACGAC.

Of note for this clone: The read gets to within 3 residues of the CDR3 end, and the germline J gene fills in the rest. The chain uses TRBV11-1 and TRBJ2-5; 10 bases are shared with TRBD2. The CDR3 sequence is 15 residues long. V dropped 5 bases and J dropped 2; count of bases not matched to a gene: 5. Germline V lookup: CDR1 SGHAT, CDR2 FQDESV (reference sequence). CDR3: CASSPTSGAQETQYF. Partial CDR3 DNA: TGTGCCAGCAGCCCCACTAGCGGGGCGCAAGAGACC.

This clone was seen at least ten times. The read finishes 3 residues shy of the CDR3 end, and the germline J gene is used to complete it. The chain recombines TRBV5-1 with TRBJ2-7, with 13 bases identical to TRBD2. Trimming cost V 3 bases and J 2 bases; bases outside gene matches: 5. The CDR3 spans 16 residues. Germline CDR1 SGHRS, CDR2 YFSETQ. CDR3 region: CASSSTSGRSPYEQYF. Partial CDR3 DNA: TGCGCCAGCAGCTCGACTAGCGGGAGGTCCCCCTACGAG. Looking up the rest from reference TRBV5-1 and TRBJ2-7 gives the full variable domain: KAGVTQTPRYLIKTRGQQVTLSCSPISGHRSVSWYQQTPGQGLQFLFEYFSETQRNKGNFPGRFSGRQFSNSRSEMNVSTLELGDSALYLCASSSTSGRSPYEQYFGPGTRLTVT.